The 30 T cell receptor beta chains below all came from one sample that was sequenced in a study of long-term antiretroviral therapy in people with HIV. They ran version v3.0 of the immunoSEQ assay at survey level. Data came from immunoSEQ multiplex PCR; TCRdb stores just in-frame clones and leaves some out. The sample carries 30,000 to 40,000 clones, 80% to 90% recorded once. The specimen was unsorted PBMCs, collected 0.4 years before starting antiretroviral therapy. These receptors all stem from a man younger than 35 with HIV.

The rearrangement links TRBV7-9 to TRBJ2-1, with 11 nucleotides matching TRBD2. J was trimmed by 9 bases and V by 5 bases; bases with no gene match: 15. There are 17 residues in the CDR3. Per the germline V gene, CDR1 is SEHNR and CDR2 is FQNEAQ (reference sequence). The CDR3 protein is CASSPPGLAGGGAEQFF. The CDR3 coding sequence is TGTGCCAGCAGCCCCCCGGGCCTAGCGGGAGGAGGGGCTGAGCAGTTCTTC.

The chain joins TRBV27 to TRBJ1-5, with D hard to call. Germline CDR1 reads MNHEY; CDR2 reads SMNVEV (reference sequence). The ends were cut back, 2 bases at V and 4 bases at J, with 9 bases in the middle. This CDR3 region has 14 residues. The DNA for the CDR3 is TGTGCCAGCAGTTTAACACTCAATAATCAGCCCCAGCATTTT. Protein: CASSLTLNNQPQHF.

The chain recombines TRBV4-1 with TRBJ2-7, with 7 bases fitting TRBD1. The CDR3 consists of 14 residues. Germline V gene sequence: CDR1 MGHRA, CDR2 YSYEKL. V lost 0 bases to trimming and J lost 8 bases; unmatched junction nucleotides: 7. The CDR3: CASSQEGGPGQQYF. In DNA form, the CDR3 reads TGCGCCAGCAGCCAAGAAGGGGGCCCTGGCCAGCAGTACTTC.

The chain uses TRBV28 and TRBJ1-2; D uncertain. Looked up from germline, CDR1 is MDHEN and CDR2 is SYDVKM. Trimming took off 3 bases at V and 3 bases at J, with 8 bases between the two ends. This CDR3 region has 13 residues. CDR3 DNA sequence: TGTGCCAGCAGTTTTTTCCCTTACTATGGCTACACCTTC. This gives the protein CASSFFPYYGYTF.

The chain carries TRBV7-9 and TRBJ2-3; D may correspond to TRBD1 or TRBD2 (6 bases each). Deletions cut 5 bases from V and 1 base from J, with 19 bases between. From germline, CDR1 is SEHNR and CDR2 FQNEAQ (reference sequence). The CDR3 runs to 17 residues. As DNA, the CDR3 is TGTGCCAGCAGCCCGCCGGTGGATGGGGGGCGCACAGATACGCAGTATTTT. Its translation: CASSPPVDGGRTDTQYF.

The V and J genes are TRBV18 and TRBJ1-3; D is unclear. The CDR3 is made up of 17 amino acids. V lost 3 bases to trimming and J lost 0 bases, with 15 bases between them. In germline, CDR1 is KGHSH, CDR2 LQKENI. CDR3 bases: TGTGCCAGCTCACCCCTTCTCAGCCGGGACTCTGGAAACACCATATATTTT. Protein: CASSPLLSRDSGNTIYF.

The V gene is TRBV7-2, the J gene TRBJ2-7, with TRBD2 as a possible D gene (5 bases). Germline CDR1 is SGHTA and CDR2 is FQGNSA. V lost 4 bases to trimming and J lost 4 bases, with 14 bases between them. The CDR3 runs 14 residues. For the CDR3, the DNA is TGTGCCAGCAGCTCCGGCCCTTGGAGGTACGAGCAGTACTTC. Amino acids: CASSSGPWRYEQYF.

Turning to this clone: The sample holds other DNA sequences that translate to the same CDR3. V gene TRBV15 combines with J gene TRBJ2-5; 8 bases agree with TRBD2. The CDR3 extends over 13 amino acids. V shed 3 bases, J shed 5 bases, and the junction held 2 bases outside the gene matches. Germline V gene lookup returns CDR1 LNHNV and CDR2 YYDKDF (reference sequence). CDR3 bases: TGTGCCACCAGCAGGATAGCGGGGGAGACCCAGTACTTC. This codes for CATSRIAGETQYF.

The rearrangement uses TRBV10-3 and TRBJ2-7, with 7 bases fitting TRBD1. This CDR3 region has 14 residues. V shed 4 bases, J shed 4 bases, and the junction held 7 bases outside the gene matches. CDR1 and CDR2 from the germline V gene are ENHRY and SYGVKD. Written as DNA, the CDR3 is TGTGCCATCAGTGTCGCACAGGGGATGTACGAGCAGTACTTC. This codes for CAISVAQGMYEQYF.

Comment on this clone: The junction departs from germline at one end; a sequencing error may be responsible. The chain links TRBV5-6 to TRBJ2-7; D may be TRBD1 or TRBD2 (5 bases each). This CDR3 has 14 residues. Per the germline V gene, CDR1 is SGHDT and CDR2 is YYEEEE. Here the CDR3 reads CASSSLDRSYLEDF. CDR3 nucleotide sequence: TGTGCCAGCAGCTCGCTTGACAGATCCTACCTGGAGGACTTC. The full variable domain, completed using reference TRBV5-6 and TRBJ2-7, is DAGVTQSPTHLIKTRGQQVTLRCSPKSGHDTVSWYQQALGQGPQFIFQYYEEEERQRGNFPDRFSGHQFPNYSSELNVNALLLGDSALYLCASSSLDRSYLEDFGPGTRLTVT.

This chain links TRBV6-1 with TRBJ1-4, with 7 bases aligning to TRBD1. Germline V gene lookup returns CDR1 MNHNS and CDR2 SASEGT. The length of the CDR3 is 15 residues. Trimming removed 5 bases from V and 5 bases from J; junction bases left unmatched: 8. For the CDR3, the DNA is TGTGCCAGCAGTTCGTCGACAGGGCTCAATGAAAAACTGTTTTTT. Translation: CASSSSTGLNEKLFF.

The V and J genes are TRBV6-5 and TRBJ2-7, with 12 bases that match TRBD2. This CDR3 is 13 amino acids long. With V trimmed by 8 bases and J by 6 bases, 5 bases remained unmatched. Germline CDR1 MNHEY, CDR2 SVGAGI. This CDR3 is CASLGLAGREQYF. DNA of the CDR3: TGTGCCAGCCTTGGACTAGCGGGACGCGAGCAGTACTTC.

Only one count was recorded for this clone. The gene calls are TRBV29-1 and TRBJ1-3; D is uncertain. Germline CDR1 is SQVTM and CDR2 is ANQGSEA. The CDR3 consists of 15 residues. With 7 bases removed from V and 0 bases from J, the gap between germline ends came to 16 bases. The CDR3 here is CSAWGSLSSGNTIYF. For the CDR3, the DNA is TGCAGCGCCTGGGGAAGCCTCAGCTCTGGAAACACCATATATTTT.

The rearrangement joins TRBV5-1 to TRBJ1-3, with a tentative D call TRBD1 (5 bases). This CDR3 spans 15 amino acids. Trimming left V 2 bases short and J 2 bases short, with 11 bases between. Germline V gives CDR1 SGHRS, CDR2 YFSETQ. The CDR3 region is CASSFEGRAGNTIYF. Written as DNA, the CDR3 is TGCGCCAGCAGCTTCGAGGGCAGGGCTGGAAACACCATATATTTT.

The genes are TRBV4-3 and TRBJ2-1; D remains unclear. Germline V gives CDR1 LGHNA, CDR2 YSLEER. This CDR3 is built from 15 residues. Trimming removed 0 bases at V and 0 bases at J, with 6 bases between. The CDR3 coding sequence is TGCGCCAGCAGCCAAGAGCCGGACTCCTACAATGAGCAGTTCTTC. This codes for CASSQEPDSYNEQFF.

This sequence joins TRBV18 and TRBJ2-7; D not resolved. The germline CDR1 and CDR2 sequences are KGHSH and LQKENI. CDR3 size: 15 residues. The V gene lost 0 bases and the J gene lost 1 base, with 10 bases spanning the gap. For the CDR3, the DNA is TGTGCCAGCTCACCACCGGAAAGAGCGTCCTACGAGCAGTACTTC. It yields the protein CASSPPERASYEQYF.

The V and J genes are TRBV14 and TRBJ1-1; no definite D call. V lost 4 bases and J lost 3, with 12 bases in between. CDR1 is SGHDN, CDR2 FVKESK, per germline. CDR3 size: 14 residues. The CDR3 DNA follows: TGTGCCAGCAGCCGAAGAAGTGGGTACACTGAAGCTTTCTTT. Translating gives CASSRRSGYTEAFF.

This chain joins TRBV4-3 and TRBJ2-1; 8 bases align to TRBD2. From germline, CDR1 is LGHNA and CDR2 YSLEER. The J segment lost 0 bases and the V segment lost 1 base, leaving 11 bases of the junction unmatched. This CDR3 spans 19 amino acids. CDR3 in DNA: TGCGCCAGCAGCCAAGGAGTTAGCGGGACCGTGAGCTCCTACAATGAGCAGTTCTTC. Translated: CASSQGVSGTVSSYNEQFF.

The chain recombines TRBV12-5 with TRBJ2-3; 11 positions agree with TRBD2. The CDR3 is 15 residues long. V shed 0 bases, J shed 4 bases, and the junction held 0 bases outside the gene matches. Germline values: CDR1 LGHNT, CDR2 FRNRAP. The CDR3 here is CASGLVLAGADTQYF. The CDR3 DNA follows: TGTGCTAGTGGTTTGGTACTAGCGGGGGCAGATACGCAGTATTTT.

This clone was seen a few times. This CDR3 is CASGDKGSPLHF. CDR3 bases: TGTGCCAGTGGGGACAAGGGGTCACCCCTCCACTTT. This sequence joins TRBV19 and TRBJ1-6, with a possible D match to TRBD1 (6 bases). V lost 8 bases and J lost 10, with 12 bases in between. This CDR3 is built from 12 residues. Germline values: CDR1 LNHDA, CDR2 SQIVND (reference sequence).

The V and J genes are TRBV4-1 and TRBJ2-5, with 7 nucleotides matching TRBD1. CDR3 length: 15 residues. J gave up 5 bases and V 3 bases, and 9 bases lay outside the gene matches. Germline assignment: CDR1 MGHRA and CDR2 YSYEKL. The CDR3 coding sequence is TGCGCCAGCAGCCATCAGACAGGGCCAGGGGAGACCCAGTACTTC. Translating it yields CASSHQTGPGETQYF.

The chain recombines TRBV6-6 with TRBJ2-1; TRBD2 is a possible D gene (6 bases). V dropped 7 bases and J dropped 7 bases, with 14 bases sitting between them. The germline CDR1 and CDR2 sequences are MNHNY and SVGAGI (reference sequence). The length of the CDR3 is 13 residues. The CDR3 DNA reads as TGTGCCAGCAATCCGCTAGCGAGGAATGAGCAGTTCTTC. Amino acids: CASNPLARNEQFF.

The chain carries TRBV15 and TRBJ2-7; D uncertain. The V end lost 0 bases, the J end lost 1 base, and 4 bases lay between the germline ends. The CDR3 is made up of 13 amino acids. Germline CDR1 and CDR2: LNHNV and YYDKDF (reference sequence). The CDR3 DNA sequence: TGTGCCACCAGCAGAGATCTATCCTACGAGCAGTACTTC. It yields the protein CATSRDLSYEQYF.

The chain has TRBV4-1 and TRBJ2-1; TRBD2 is a possible D gene (5 bases). The CDR3 is 13 amino acids. The V end lost 4 bases, the J end lost 9 bases, and 13 bases lay between the germline ends. Germline V gives CDR1 MGHRA, CDR2 YSYEKL. The CDR3 loop reads CASSPREPGEQFF. CDR3 in DNA: TGCGCCAGCAGCCCCCGGGAACCCGGTGAGCAGTTCTTC.

This clone appeared once. V gene TRBV7-2 combines with J gene TRBJ2-3; TRBD1 matches at 8 bases. The CDR3 is made up of 18 amino acids. Germline values: CDR1 SGHTA, CDR2 FQGNSA. The V gene end was trimmed by 1 base and the J gene end by 2 bases; junction bases not matched to a gene: 11. CDR3 region: CASSLELYGTGLTDTQYF. Written as DNA, the CDR3 is TGTGCCAGCAGCTTAGAGTTGTATGGGACAGGTCTCACAGATACGCAGTATTTT.

The sample holds a few counts of this clone. The J gene is TRBJ1-4, the V gene TRBV5-1; D is unclear. Germline V CDR1 and CDR2: SGHRS, YFSETQ. Trimming shortened V by 0 bases and J by 9 bases, and 9 bases separated the two germline ends. CDR3 length equals 13 residues. In nucleotides, the CDR3 is TGCGCCAGCAGCTTGGTAGACGGACAAAAACTGTTTTTT. Protein: CASSLVDGQKLFF.

Relative to its sample, this clone is medium-sized (0.01 to 0.1%). This sequence joins TRBV27 and TRBJ2-7; 13 bases match TRBD2. Germline V gene data show CDR1 as MNHEY and CDR2 as SMNVEV (reference sequence). The V segment lost 4 bases and the J segment 0 bases; nucleotides outside the gene matches: 9. The CDR3 sequence is 18 residues long. CDR3 coding DNA: TGTGCCAGCAGTTCTTGGACTAGCGGGGGCGGGTTCTCCTACGAGCAGTACTTC. The encoded protein is CASSSWTSGGGFSYEQYF.

V is TRBV10-3 and J is TRBJ1-1; 7 nucleotides match TRBD1. The CDR3 is 15 residues long. V lost 0 bases, J lost 0 bases, and 1 base stayed unmatched. The V gene's germline CDR1 is ENHRY and CDR2 SYGVKD. DNA for the CDR3: TGTGCCATCAGTGAGTCAACAGGGGTGAACACTGAAGCTTTCTTT. It translates to CAISESTGVNTEAFF.

The V gene is TRBV27, the J gene TRBJ2-1; 7 bases are shared with TRBD1. The CDR3 runs to 14 residues. Looked up from germline, CDR1 is MNHEY and CDR2 is SMNVEV (reference sequence). Losses at the gene ends were 5 bases for V and 2 bases for J; bases not matched to a gene: 3. The chain's CDR3 is CASSRQGTYNEQFF. For the CDR3, the DNA is TGTGCCAGCAGTCGACAGGGCACCTACAATGAGCAGTTCTTC.

The chain couples TRBV19 to TRBJ2-5; D is unresolved. CDR3 length equals 12 residues. The ends were cut back, 4 bases at V and 6 bases at J, with 9 bases in the middle. CDR1 and CDR2 (germline): LNHDA, SQIVND (reference sequence). The CDR3 is CASSTPPQTQYF. CDR3 sequence (DNA): TGTGCCAGTAGTACCCCTCCCCAGACCCAGTACTTC. The variable domain in full, completed from reference TRBV19 and TRBJ2-5, reads DGGITQSPKYLFRKEGQNVTLSCEQNLNHDAMYWYRQDPGQGLRLIYYSQIVNDFQKGDIAEGYSVSREKKESFPLTVTSAQKNPTAFYLCASSTPPQTQYFGPGTRLLVL.